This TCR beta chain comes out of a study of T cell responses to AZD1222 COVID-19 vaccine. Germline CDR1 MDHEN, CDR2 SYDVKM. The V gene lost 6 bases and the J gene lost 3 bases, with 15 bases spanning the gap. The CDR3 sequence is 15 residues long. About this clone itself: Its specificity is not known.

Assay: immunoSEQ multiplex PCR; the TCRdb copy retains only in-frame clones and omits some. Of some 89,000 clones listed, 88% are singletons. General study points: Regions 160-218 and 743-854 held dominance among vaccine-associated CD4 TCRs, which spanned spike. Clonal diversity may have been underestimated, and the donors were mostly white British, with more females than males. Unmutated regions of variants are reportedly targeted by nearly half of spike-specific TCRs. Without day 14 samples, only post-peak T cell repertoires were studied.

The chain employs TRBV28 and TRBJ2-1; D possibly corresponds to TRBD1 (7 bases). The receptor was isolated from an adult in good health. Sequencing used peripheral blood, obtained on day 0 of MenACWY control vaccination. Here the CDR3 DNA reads TGTGCCAGCAGAGGGGGGACAGTGTACTACAATGAGCAGTTCTTC. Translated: CASRGGTVYYNEQFF.